A single TCR beta chain is shown here with its context. The antigen it binds to is not known. These data are taken from a study of cytomegalovirus exposure and HLA in healthy donors (dated by TCRdb to 2016 to 2017). About the study as a whole: An earlier analysis of approximately 550 of the donors reported about 250 Gb of sequence data and roughly 100 million unique TCR beta sequences from 150 million to 200 million T cells. An early release that covered several hundred HLA-typed donors contained about 300 gigabases of sequencing data and tens of millions of unique TCR sequences. The genetic ancestry cluster associated with self-reported Caucasian donors included over 65% of the roughly 360 genotyped donors. The study aimed to test whether signatures of past pathogen exposure could be identified by cataloging public T cell receptors. The T cell repertoires of 700 or so subjects were profiled by immunosequencing and related to cytomegalovirus serostatus. In addition to the first cohort of approximately 650 subjects, a separate validation cohort of approximately 130 different subjects was used. To predict cytomegalovirus infection status, the study combined high-throughput TCR immunosequencing, statistical association of individual TCRs with disease status, and machine learning. A later analysis re-analyzed previously published TCR beta repertoires from roughly 690 donors and added high-resolution HLA genotyping to study TCR occurrence patterns. Rather than using new phenotypic data, the later analysis identified candidate immune exposures from TCR beta sequences and from how often those sequences occurred across donors. An earlier analysis of 587 of the donors used high-throughput TCR beta sequencing to judge whether each TCR beta V gene segment behaved as functional or pseudogenic. Alongside the repertoire data, information on donor age, sex, ethnicity and CMV serostatus was compiled. A later genetic analysis took genome-wide SNP genotypes for about three fifths of the roughly 700 donors and used that subset as a discovery cohort. Every repertoire in the discovery cohort had been generated on one and the same sequencing platform. HLA typing included class I and class II loci at four-digit resolution. The number of typed donors differed by locus: about 620-630 for A, B, C, DRB1 and DQB1; 500 to 550 for DQA1; 600 to 610 for DPA1; and about 450 for DPB1. Several DR-DQ haplotypes were handled as single units for association and clustering, since linkage in the cohort was strong. Among 300 to 500 genotyped donors of the cohort, an average of roughly 230,000 unique TCR beta nucleotide sequences was sequenced per donor, of which about 19% were non-productive.

The CDR1 and CDR2 encoded by the germline V gene are MGHRA and YSYEKL. From V the trimming removes 6 bases and from J it removes 1 base, while the gene matches leave 6 bases of the junction unaccounted for. The CDR3 numbers 16 residues from cysteine through phenylalanine. The kept DNA is CDR3 alone, 48 bases in frame from the first base. Study-wide conclusions, independent of this receptor: A further reported finding was that TCR beta sequences accurately predicted the HLA-A and HLA-B alleles for most subjects in the first cohort. According to the authors, the approach could potentially be generalized to other disease states and immunological phenotypes. In a later analysis, TCR association rates were found to vary across HLA loci, with the most associated TCRs seen for DRB1 alleles and the fewest for HLA-C alleles. According to a later analysis, most CMV-associated TCR beta chains appeared to be HLA-restricted, and the HLA associations seemed to be driven largely by CMV exposure. While some public TCRs were present in many individuals, most TCR sequences turned up only very rarely across donors. Because HLA typing was missing for some donors at each locus, association tests included only the typed subset. Sequencing depth was assumed to be roughly uniform across donors in the presence/absence analyses, though that assumption may not hold. The sequencing pipeline was judged likely to have produced a cluster of highly shared sequence variants as a technical artifact. Specific HLA alleles were associated with 15,000 to 20,000 TCR beta sequences at a false discovery rate of 0.05 in a later analysis. In a later analysis, HLA-associated TCR beta chains were found to be more clonally expanded and to have lower generation probabilities than equally common non-associated chains. An earlier analysis of 587 of the donors showed that most TCR beta V segments appeared in productive rearrangements either about 90% or about 30% of the time, which broadly matched IMGT annotations. In a later genetic analysis, a missense DCLRE1C variant was associated with V-gene and J-gene trimming of TCR beta chains, and the association was replicated in an independent cohort. Because counts were too low, approximately 18 rarely observed V segments, including chromosome 9 orphons, were excluded from the earlier analysis of a few hundred of the donors. Assigning TCR associations to individual alleles was difficult when HLA alleles, especially DR and DQ, strongly co-occurred. In vitro tests confirmed that three of the cytomegalovirus-associated TCR beta chains recognize cytomegalovirus antigens. Correlated functional status among segregating V segments might reflect linkage disequilibrium, but an unknown experimental factor could not be ruled out. The study listed 150 to 200 TCR beta chains as associated with cytomegalovirus. According to a later analysis, parvovirus B19, influenza, CMV and Epstein-Barr virus appeared linked to several top co-occurrence clusters. In both the original and validation cohorts, the classifier was reported to diagnose cytomegalovirus status with high specificity and sensitivity. Some IMGT-functional V segments, including TRBV6-2 and TRBV6-3, could not be distinguished by the 87-base-pair reads and were therefore excluded. This cohort had only TCR beta chains sequenced, and the lack of alpha or paired-chain data limited which features could be detected. For the cohort, immune exposure information was limited to CMV serostatus. Compared with the roughly 600-donor mean, donors in an Asian-associated ancestry cluster had fewer N-insertions in productive TCRs, according to a later genetic analysis.

The cohort was made up of 666 healthy bone marrow donors. Cohort members were all nominally healthy when sampled, although unrecorded immune exposures were likely present. The donor tested CMV seropositive and was one of the 289 seropositive cohort members. A peripheral blood sample was collected from each donor, and TCR beta sequencing was performed on peripheral blood mononuclear cells. Genomic DNA extraction from the blood cell samples was performed with the Qiagen DNeasy Blood Extraction Kit. The receptor library was made with the immunoSEQ multiplex PCR assay. The multiplex PCR relied on a mix of 60 forward primers for TCR Vbeta segments and 13 reverse primers for TCR Jbeta segments. The CDR3 region of rearranged TCR beta genes was amplified from genomic DNA with a multiplex PCR assay. On the Illumina HiSeq System, the amplified TCR beta libraries were sequenced as 87-base-pair reads. In the paper's pipeline: Across the 500 to 850 repertoires, a later analysis counted approximately 75 million unique TCR beta chains, 9.5 million to 12 million of which were shared by at least two donors. A nearest-neighbor algorithm error-corrected the raw reads and collapsed the reads into unique sequences, merging closely related sequences to remove PCR and sequencing errors. Alignment of CDR3 sequences to IMGT reference sequences was used to assign V, D and J gene segments. For a sequence to be retained, a match of at least six nucleotides was required to both a V gene segment and a J gene segment. Rearrangements were called productive when the CDR3 lacked stop codons and stayed in frame with V and J; all others were non-productive. Following IMGT convention, CDR3 was defined as the stretch from the second conserved V-encoded cysteine up to the conserved J-encoded phenylalanine. In an earlier analysis of some 550 of the donors, sequences lacking an unambiguous match to a single V gene segment were excluded. An earlier analysis of 587 of the donors called V segments functional above 56.7% productive rearrangements and segregating when the between-donor standard deviation exceeded 5%. To diagnose cytomegalovirus status from the catalog of TCR beta chain sequences, a statistical classification framework was built. V and J gene assignment, in a later analysis, came from comparing TCR nucleotide sequences with IMGT/GENE-DB human TR gene sequences. In a later analysis, CDR3 sequences and most-parsimonious VDJ recombination scenarios were assigned using the TCRdist pipeline. A later analysis defined each TCR beta chain by its CDR3 amino acid sequence plus V-gene family, and excluded reads lacking a unique V-gene family. To address suspected cross-contamination and a sequencing artifact, a later analysis removed several hundred highly shared, low-generation-probability nucleotide sequences. In a later analysis, a clonal expansion index for each public chain was calculated from normalized within-repertoire ranks of inferred template counts. In a later analysis, generation probabilities were computed with a VDJ recombination model fitted to out-of-frame rearrangements, and the resulting probabilities were checked against IGoR. In a later analysis, hypergeometric tests were used to score TCR-TCR, TCR-HLA and TCR-CMV co-occurrence, with a repertoire-size bias correction applied to TCR pairs. False discovery rates were estimated in a later analysis by permuting HLA or CMV assignments 20 times. In a later analysis, co-occurring TCRs were grouped using DBSCAN, and TCRdist sequence similarity was added for clustering within HLA-allele-positive subsets. Co-occurrence clustering excluded repertoires with fewer than 30,000 or more than 120,000 public chains, plus five with anomalous nucleotide sharing. TCRdb took this table from immuneACCESS and kept in-frame rearrangements with V and J called. Such tables lack part of the clones; where checked against another copy, unresolved V genes explain under half of the gap, and the rest is unexplained. V and J calls and clone size come straight from that table; D and trimming were deduced from the DNA. The table kept for this sample lists about 70,000 clones. Roughly 2.4% of the sample comes from the top ten.

The sequenced sample consisted of PBMCs. The clonotype was recovered from a female donor in good health and CMV-seropositive. In this chain, TRBV4-1 is recombined with TRBJ1-5; TRBD1 lines up with 10 middle nucleotides. The CDR3 is CASSRGQGGSNQPQHF. The DNA sequence follows: TGCGCCAGCAGTCGCGGACAGGGGGGGAGCAATCAGCCCCAGCATTTT.